This TCR beta chain originates from a study of patients and donors after allogeneic stem cell transplantation. TCRdb redid the calling of the RT-PCR reads with MiXCR, one entry per CDR3 protein. The table has about a million distinct CDR3 sequences, under 20% seen once. V lost 0 bases, J lost 1 base, and 8 bases lay in between. CDR1 SNHLY and CDR2 FYNNEI come from the germline V gene. This CDR3 is built from 15 residues. The chain employs TRBV2 and TRBJ2-3; D ambiguous. This clonotype was obtained from a human donor who was either an allogeneic HSCT recipient or a stem cell or donor lymphocyte infusion donor (not recorded which). It is not recorded whose cells these are; they may come from a transplant donor. The sequenced sample was blood, either unsorted or a sorted T cell fraction (not recorded which). The DNA of the CDR3 is TGTGCCAGCAGTGAAGCGCACATCGGCACAGATACGCAGTATTTT. Encoded protein: CASSEAHIGTDTQYF.